This TCR beta chain comes out of a study of T-cell reconstitution after alpha-beta-depleted transplantation in children. Unique molecular identifiers were incorporated into the prepared TCRbeta library. A single record per CDR3 protein comes from TCRdb applying MiXCR to the PCR reads. The data show about 360,000 distinct CDR3 sequences, with about 14% seen just once and 3.5% to 4.5% held by the top ten. Germline lookup yields CDR1 SEHNR and CDR2 FQNEAQ (reference sequence). There are 15 residues in the CDR3. Trimming removed 5 bases at V and 5 bases at J, with 16 bases between. This specimen consisted of PBMCs, obtained from the stem cell graft. The receptor comes from a human donor who donated a stem cell graft to a child with Fanconi anemia. The chain links TRBV7-9 to TRBJ2-1; a weak D match, TRBD1 (8 bases). DNA of the CDR3: TGTGCCAGCAGCCTCTCAACAGGGGGGGACAATGAGCAGTTCTTC. Translated: CASSLSTGGDNEQFF.